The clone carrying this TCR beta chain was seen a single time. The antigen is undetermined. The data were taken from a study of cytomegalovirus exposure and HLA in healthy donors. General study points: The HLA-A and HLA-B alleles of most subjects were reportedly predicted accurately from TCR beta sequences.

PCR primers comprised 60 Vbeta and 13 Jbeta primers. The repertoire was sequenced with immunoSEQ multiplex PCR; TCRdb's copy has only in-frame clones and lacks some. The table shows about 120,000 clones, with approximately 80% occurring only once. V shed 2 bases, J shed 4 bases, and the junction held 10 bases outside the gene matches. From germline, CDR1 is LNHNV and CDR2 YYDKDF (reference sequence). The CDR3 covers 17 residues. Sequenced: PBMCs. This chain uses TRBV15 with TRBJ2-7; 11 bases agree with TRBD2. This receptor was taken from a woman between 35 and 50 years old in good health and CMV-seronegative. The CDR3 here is CATSRPGRTSGGYEQYF. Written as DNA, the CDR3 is TGTGCCACCAGCAGACCCGGGAGAACTAGCGGGGGTTACGAGCAGTACTTC.